A single sample gave rise to the 24 T cell receptor beta chains below, sequenced in a study of metastatic and nonmetastatic thyroid tumors. TCRdb reprocessed the PCR reads via MiXCR. The table lists tens of thousands of clones, about 20% of them singletons. Every patient underwent thyroid surgery untreated. Sequences were obtained from blood. The receptors here all came from a female donor with papillary thyroid cancer or a benign thyroid nodule (not recorded which). Some clones in this sample may be carry-over from other donors' samples.

There are many counts of this clone. The rearrangement uses TRBV6-4 and TRBJ2-3, with TRBD1 matching over 8 bases. Germline assignment: CDR1 MRHNA and CDR2 SNTAGT. V dropped 6 bases and J dropped 3; count of bases not matched to a gene: 8. The CDR3 sequence is 15 residues long. The CDR3 is CASSSQTGGTDTQYF. CDR3 nucleotides: TGTGCCAGCAGCTCTCAAACAGGGGGTACAGATACGCAGTATTTT.

This clone was seen repeatedly, ten times or more. The CDR3: CASNLRNPITGELFF. CDR3 nucleotide sequence: TGTGCCAGCAATCTCCGAAATCCGATCACCGGGGAGCTGTTTTTT. The chain couples TRBV2 to TRBJ2-2; D unclear. Looked up from germline, CDR1 is SNHLY and CDR2 is FYNNEI. The CDR3 loop spans 15 amino acids. V lost 7 bases and J 4 bases, leaving 16 bases between the germline ends.

A word on this clone: The junction and the germline gene differ at one end; a read error may be behind it. In the same sample, other DNA sequences code for this CDR3. V gene TRBV3-1 combines with J gene TRBJ2-7, with unresolved D. This CDR3 is built from 11 residues. From germline, CDR1 is LGHDT and CDR2 YNNKEL (reference sequence). The CDR3 reads CASSRAYEQYF. DNA for the CDR3: TGTGCCAGCAGCCGTGCCTATGAGCAGTACTTT.

This clone was detected many times. This chain joins TRBV20-1 and TRBJ2-7; the match to TRBD2 covers 7 bases. The CDR3 has 16 residues. Looked up from germline, CDR1 is DFQATT and CDR2 is SNEGSKA (reference sequence). V gave up 3 bases and J gave up 0 bases; unmatched junction bases: 11. The CDR3 sequence is CSASGLAGASSYEQYF. Here the CDR3 DNA reads TGCAGTGCTAGCGGTCTGGCGGGAGCCAGCTCCTACGAGCAGTACTTC.

This clone was counted ten times or more. The chain couples TRBV7-2 to TRBJ1-4; D is ambiguous. This CDR3 has 12 residues. V was clipped by 5 bases and J by 8 bases, with 9 bases between them. Germline V gene sequence: CDR1 SGHTA, CDR2 FQGNSA. The CDR3 sequence is CASSGRDEKLFF. DNA for the CDR3: TGTGCCAGCAGCGGACGAGACGAAAAACTGTTTTTT.

This clone was observed many times. Germline is not matched at one junction end, which may reflect a read error. The identical CDR3 is also encoded by other nucleotide sequences in the sample. This chain connects TRBV6-4 to TRBJ2-1; TRBD2 is a possible D gene (6 bases). Germline V gives CDR1 MRHNA, CDR2 SNTAGT. This CDR3 has 15 residues. CDR3 DNA sequence: TGTGCTAGCAGTGAGGTGGGGGACTCGACAAATGAGCAGTTCTTC. Translation: CASSEVGDSTNEQFF.

This clone showed up many times. The V and J genes are TRBV9 and TRBJ2-7; no clear D. Trimming left V 0 bases short and J 0 bases short, with 10 bases between. Germline CDR1 reads SGDLS; CDR2 reads YYNGEE. This CDR3 has 15 residues. The CDR3 region is CASSVDVGPSYEQYF. The CDR3 DNA sequence: TGTGCCAGCAGCGTAGACGTAGGGCCCTCCTACGAGCAGTACTTC.

This clone came up many times. This chain joins TRBV6-5 and TRBJ2-1; tentatively, D is TRBD1 (6 bases). CDR3 length: 15 residues. CDR1 MNHEY and CDR2 SVGAGI come from the germline V gene. Trimming took 2 bases from V and 5 from J, leaving 13 bases between them. CDR3 protein: CASSYRGFWNNEQFF. The CDR3 DNA sequence: TGTGCCAGCAGTTACAGGGGGTTTTGGAACAATGAGCAGTTCTTC.

This clone was detected many times. The chain links TRBV9 to TRBJ2-7; 10 bases map to TRBD2. After removal of 4 bases from V and 6 bases from J, the junction contained 7 bases not matched to a gene. Germline lookup yields CDR1 SGDLS and CDR2 YYNGEE. This CDR3 has 14 residues. CDR3 region: CASSPLAGVSEQYF. The CDR3 DNA follows: TGTGCCAGCAGCCCGCTAGCGGGAGTATCCGAGCAGTACTTC.

This clone appeared a single time. Mismatch with germline at one junction end may stem from a read error. The rearrangement joins TRBV11-2 to TRBJ1-1; a weak D match, TRBD1 (5 bases). The CDR3 runs to 20 residues. The germline V gene has CDR1 SGHAT and CDR2 FQNNGV. The CDR3 reads CASSLDLLNMGLGMNTESFF. The CDR3 DNA is TGTGCCAGCAGCTTAGATCTCTTGAACATGGGGCTAGGGATGAACACTGAATCTTTCTTT.

This clone was recorded many times. V gene TRBV7-2 combines with J gene TRBJ1-2, with D unresolved. The germline V and J ends were trimmed by 1 base and 7 bases, with 10 bases remaining between them. The CDR3 covers 13 residues. Germline assignment: CDR1 SGHTA and CDR2 FQGNSA. For the CDR3, the DNA is TGTGCCAGCAGCTTAGATTATTATCGTGGCTACACCTTC. Protein sequence: CASSLDYYRGYTF. Complete variable domain (other parts from reference TRBV7-2 and TRBJ1-2): GAGVSQSPSNKVTEKGKDVELRCDPISGHTALYWYRQSLGQGLEFLIYFQGNSAPDKSGLPSDRFSAERTGGSVSTLTIQRTQQEDSAVYLCASSLDYYRGYTFGSGTRLTVV.

There are many counts of this clone. The chain joins TRBV11-3 to TRBJ2-5; D remains ambiguous. The CDR3 sequence is 15 residues long. V gave up 1 base and J gave up 1 base, with 10 bases separating them. Germline CDR1 SGHNT, CDR2 YENEEA. CDR3 coding DNA: TGTGCCAGCAGCTTAGGACGGGTAGGCCAAGAGACCCAGTACTTC. Translated: CASSLGRVGQETQYF.

At least ten counts were recorded for this clone. The chain employs TRBV2 and TRBJ2-2, with D tentatively TRBD1 or TRBD2 (5 bases each). Trimming took 9 bases from V and 6 from J, leaving 17 bases between them. This CDR3 contains 14 residues. CDR1 and CDR2 (germline): SNHLY, FYNNEI. CDR3 loop: CASHPGPESGELFF. The CDR3, as DNA: TGTGCCAGTCACCCGGGGCCCGAGTCCGGGGAGCTGTTTTTT.

This clone was detected ten times or more. A much larger clonotype is one base distant, so this may be a read error. The identical CDR3 is also encoded by other nucleotide sequences in the sample. This sequence joins TRBV19 and TRBJ1-1; D not resolved. V lost 4 bases and J 8 bases, leaving 17 bases between the germline ends. The CDR3 loop spans 14 amino acids. Germline V lookup: CDR1 LNHDA, CDR2 SQIVND (reference sequence). This CDR3 reads CASSSPQQRPEAFF. Here the CDR3 DNA reads TGTGCCAGTAGTAGCCCACAGCAGCGACCAGAAGCTTTCTTT.

In its sample, this clone was seen a few times. This chain connects TRBV6-5 to TRBJ1-3; D ambiguous. V shed 2 bases and J shed 0 bases, with 8 bases lying between them. CDR1 is MNHEY, CDR2 SVGAGI, per germline. The CDR3 is 15 amino acids. For the CDR3, the DNA is TGTGCCAGCAGTTACGCCCTAAGCTCTGGAAACACCATATATTTT. Its translation is CASSYALSSGNTIYF.

This clone was detected ten times or more. The rearrangement uses TRBV12-3 or TRBV12-4 and TRBJ2-4, with D possibly matching TRBD2 (5 bases). Trimming took 7 bases from V and 1 from J, leaving 11 bases between them. The CDR3 sequence is 14 residues long. CDR3 amino acids: CASTDGVAKNIQYF. The CDR3 nucleotides read TGTGCCAGCACCGACGGGGTTGCCAAAAACATTCAGTACTTC.

This clone was picked up many times. The sample has other DNA sequences that encode this CDR3 too. The gene calls are TRBV5-6 and TRBJ1-1; D is uncertain. CDR3 length: 12 amino acids. Germline CDR1 is SGHDT and CDR2 is YYEEEE. V was shortened by 4 bases and J by 1 base, with 5 bases between the two germline ends. The CDR3 nucleotides are TGTGCCAGCAGCCCAGGGAACACTGAAGCTTTCTTT. Translated, it gives CASSPGNTEAFF.

In its sample, this clone ranks as medium-sized (0.01 to 0.1%). This rearrangement joins TRBV28 to TRBJ2-7; no definite D call. Germline V gene lookup returns CDR1 MDHEN and CDR2 SYDVKM. V lost 4 bases to trimming and J lost 0 bases, with 7 bases between them. CDR3 length equals 13 residues. The CDR3 nucleotides read TGTGCCAGCAGTTCTCGAGACTCCTACGAGCAGTACTTC. Its protein product is CASSSRDSYEQYF.

In this sample, this clone turned up many times. The genes are TRBV28 and TRBJ1-1; 7 positions match TRBD1. The CDR3 runs 14 residues. The germline V gene has CDR1 MDHEN and CDR2 SYDVKM. The trim removed 3 bases at V and 5 bases at J, leaving 6 bases unmatched. CDR3: CASSLSQGVTEAFF. As DNA, the CDR3 is TGTGCCAGCAGTTTGAGTCAGGGGGTGACTGAAGCTTTCTTT.

This clone was detected many times. This chain uses TRBV10-1 with TRBJ1-2; D unclear. V lost 3 bases and J lost 2, with 7 bases in between. Germline CDR1 WNHNN, CDR2 SYGVQD (reference sequence). The length of the CDR3 is 13 residues. The DNA of the CDR3 is TGCGCCAGCAGTGACAGCCACAACTATGGCTACACCTTC. Translated, it gives CASSDSHNYGYTF.

This clone was recorded many times. The V call is TRBV11-2, the J call TRBJ2-7, with D perhaps matching TRBD2 (5 bases). The CDR3 sequence is 14 residues long. The germline CDR1 and CDR2 sequences are SGHAT and FQNNGV. V lost 1 base to trimming and J lost 3 bases, with 10 bases between them. The DNA of the CDR3 is TGTGCCAGCAGCTTAGGGACTCAGAGCTACGAGCAGTACTTC. It translates to CASSLGTQSYEQYF.

This clone is judged medium-sized (0.01 to 0.1%). This chain links TRBV6-1 with TRBJ1-6; D is unclear. Germline lookup yields CDR1 MNHNS and CDR2 SASEGT. V was clipped by 6 bases and J by 0 bases, with 6 bases between them. This CDR3 has 14 residues. CDR3 nucleotides: TGTGCCAGCAGCCGGACCTCCTATAATTCACCCCTCCACTTT. As protein: CASSRTSYNSPLHF.

This clone has at least ten counts. The chain uses TRBV20-1 and TRBJ1-1; D perhaps matches TRBD1 (5 bases). Deletions cut 6 bases from V and 1 base from J, with 12 bases between. The CDR3 runs 13 residues. CDR1 and CDR2 from the germline V gene are DFQATT and SNEGSKA (reference sequence). The CDR3, as DNA: TGCAGTGCCGACCCTGGACAGAACACTGAAGCTTTCTTT. It codes for CSADPGQNTEAFF.

This clone showed up many times. Compared with germline, one end of the junction differs, possibly owing to a read error. CDR3 protein: CASSPDRHTDMQYF. As DNA, the CDR3 is TGTGCCAGCAGCCCCGACAGGCACACAGATATGCAGTATTTT. The chain combines TRBV7-3 with TRBJ2-3; the D gene is possibly TRBD1 (6 bases). The CDR3 totals 14 residues. From germline, CDR1 is SGHTA and CDR2 FQGTGA.